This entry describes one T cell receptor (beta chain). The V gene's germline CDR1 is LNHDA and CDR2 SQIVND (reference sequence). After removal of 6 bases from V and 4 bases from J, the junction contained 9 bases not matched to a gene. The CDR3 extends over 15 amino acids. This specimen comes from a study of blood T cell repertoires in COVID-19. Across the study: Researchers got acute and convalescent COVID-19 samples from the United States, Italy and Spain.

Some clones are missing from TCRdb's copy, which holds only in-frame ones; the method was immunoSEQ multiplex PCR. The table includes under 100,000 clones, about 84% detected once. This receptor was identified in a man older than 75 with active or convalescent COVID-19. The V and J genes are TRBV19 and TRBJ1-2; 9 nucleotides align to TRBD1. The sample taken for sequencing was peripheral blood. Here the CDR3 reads CASSPVGDRVYGYTF. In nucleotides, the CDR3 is TGTGCCAGTAGCCCCGTGGGGGACAGGGTCTATGGCTACACCTTC.